This T cell receptor beta chain was recorded in a study of blood T cell repertoires in COVID-19. The wider study: T cells, B-cell-depleted T cells, or PBMCs supplied cDNA or gDNA.

Assignment of participants to cohorts was predicated upon participant-reported clinical history. TCRdb's table, derived via immunoSEQ multiplex PCR, lists solely in-frame clones and lacks some. Seen here are roughly 250,000 clones, over 80% observed once, and the top ten hold approximately 2%. Looked up from germline, CDR1 is SGHTA and CDR2 is FQGNSA. The V and J ends lost 1 base and 6 bases respectively, with 13 bases between them. The CDR3 runs 14 residues. Sequencing was carried out using PBMCs or T cells enriched from blood (not recorded which). This TCR was recovered from a young woman who had recovered from COVID-19. The chain has TRBV7-2 and TRBJ2-7; D unclear. The chain's CDR3 is CASSLDLLVGEQYF. CDR3 bases: TGTGCCAGCAGCTTAGACCTGTTGGTCGGCGAGCAGTACTTC.